A single T cell receptor beta chain is shown here with its context. The record originates from a study of radiotherapy plus CTLA-4 blockade in lung cancer. The CDR3 has 15 amino acids. After removal of 3 bases from V and 0 bases from J, the junction contained 2 bases not matched to a gene. Looked up from germline, CDR1 is SGHTA and CDR2 is FQGNSA. Clones were read by immunoSEQ multiplex PCR, and TCRdb kept only the in-frame ones, dropping some. The sample records about 120,000 clones, around 75% being singletons. This receptor was obtained from a human donor with non-small cell lung cancer who had a partial response to radiotherapy plus ipilimumab. Sequenced here: peripheral blood, sampled from a patient treated with radiotherapy plus ipilimumab. The genes are TRBV7-2 and TRBJ1-3, with 7 positions matching TRBD1. For the CDR3, the DNA is TGTGCCAGCAGCTTGCGACAGGGCTCTGGAAACACCATATATTTT. Translated, it gives CASSLRQGSGNTIYF.